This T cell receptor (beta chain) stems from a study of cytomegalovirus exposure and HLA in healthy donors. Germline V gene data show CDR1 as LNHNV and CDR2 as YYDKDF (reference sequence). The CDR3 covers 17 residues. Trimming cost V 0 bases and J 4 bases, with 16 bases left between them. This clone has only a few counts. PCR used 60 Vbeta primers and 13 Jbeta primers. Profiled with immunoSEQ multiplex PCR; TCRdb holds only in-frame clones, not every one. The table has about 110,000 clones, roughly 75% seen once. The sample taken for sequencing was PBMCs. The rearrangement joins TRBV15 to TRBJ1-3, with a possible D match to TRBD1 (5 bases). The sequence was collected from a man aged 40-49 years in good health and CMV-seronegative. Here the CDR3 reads CATSRDWGGLGGNTIYF. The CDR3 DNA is TGTGCCACCAGCAGAGATTGGGGCGGCTTGGGGGGAAACACCATATATTTT.